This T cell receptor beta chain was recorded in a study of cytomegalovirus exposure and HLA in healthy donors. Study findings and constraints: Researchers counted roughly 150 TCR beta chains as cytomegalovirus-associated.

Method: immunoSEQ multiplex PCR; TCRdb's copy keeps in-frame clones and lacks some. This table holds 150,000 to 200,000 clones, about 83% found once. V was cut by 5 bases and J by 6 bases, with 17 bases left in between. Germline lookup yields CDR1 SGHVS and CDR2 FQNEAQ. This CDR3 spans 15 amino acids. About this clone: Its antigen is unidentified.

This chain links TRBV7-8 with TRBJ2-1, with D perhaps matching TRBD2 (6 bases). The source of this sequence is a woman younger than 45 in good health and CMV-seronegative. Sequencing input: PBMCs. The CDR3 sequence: CASSEIPGLFNEQFF. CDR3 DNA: TGTGCCAGCAGCGAAATTCCGGGACTTTTCAATGAGCAGTTCTTC.